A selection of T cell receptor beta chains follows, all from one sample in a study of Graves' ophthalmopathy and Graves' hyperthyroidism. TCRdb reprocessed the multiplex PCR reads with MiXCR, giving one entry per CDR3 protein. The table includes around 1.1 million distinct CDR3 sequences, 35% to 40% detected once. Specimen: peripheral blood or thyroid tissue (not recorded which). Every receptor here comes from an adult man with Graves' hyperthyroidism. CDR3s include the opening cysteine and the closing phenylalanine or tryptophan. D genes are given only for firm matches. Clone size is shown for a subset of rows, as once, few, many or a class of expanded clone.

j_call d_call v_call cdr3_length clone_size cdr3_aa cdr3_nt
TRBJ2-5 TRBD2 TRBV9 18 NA CASSVAVSSGVRGETQYF TGTGCCAGCAGCGTAGCGGTCTCTAGCGGGGTTCGGGGGGAGACCCAGTACTTC
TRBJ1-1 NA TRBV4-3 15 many CASSPMRGGNTEAFF TGCGCCAGCAGCCCTATGAGGGGAGGAAACACTGAAGCTTTCTTT
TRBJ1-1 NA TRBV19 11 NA CVSGGNTEAFF TGTGTCAGCGGGGGCAACACTGAAGCTTTCTTT
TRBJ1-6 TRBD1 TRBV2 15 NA CASRGSGTGGSPLHF TGTGCCAGCAGGGGGTCCGGGACAGGGGGCTCACCCCTCCACTTT
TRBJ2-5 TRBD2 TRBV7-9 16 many CASSLDGAGVGETQYF TGTGCCAGCAGCTTAGATGGAGCGGGAGTTGGAGAGACCCAGTACTTC
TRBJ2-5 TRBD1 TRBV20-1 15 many CSAQPDRGAVETQYF TGCAGTGCGCAACCAGACAGGGGGGCCGTGGAGACCCAGTACTTC
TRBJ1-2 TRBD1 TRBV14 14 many CASSHGTGGYGYTF TGTGCCAGCAGCCACGGGACAGGGGGCTATGGCTACACCTTC
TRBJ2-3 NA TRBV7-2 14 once CASSRQSATDTQYF TGTGCCAGCAGCAGACAGTCTGCCACAGATACGCAGTATTTT
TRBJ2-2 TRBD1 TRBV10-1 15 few CASRRGTGDTGELFF TGTGCCAGCCGCCGGGGGACAGGGGATACCGGGGAGCTGTTTTTT
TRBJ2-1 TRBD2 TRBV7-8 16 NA CASSLVGLAAYNEQFF TGTGCCAGCAGCTTAGTGGGACTAGCGGCCTACAATGAGCAGTTCTTC
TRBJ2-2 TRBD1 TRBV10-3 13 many CAIRTGSTGELFF TGTGCCATCAGGACAGGGTCCACCGGGGAGCTGTTTTTT
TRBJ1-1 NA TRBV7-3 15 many CASSSTSSTGAEAFF TGTGCCAGCAGCTCAACCTCATCGACAGGTGCTGAAGCTTTCTTT
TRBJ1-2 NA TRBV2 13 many CASSESTLGGYTF TGTGCCAGCAGTGAAAGTACTTTAGGTGGCTACACCTTC
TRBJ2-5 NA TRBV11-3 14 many CASSPPGGGETQYF TGTGCCAGCAGCCCCCCCGGGGGCGGGGAGACCCAGTACTTC
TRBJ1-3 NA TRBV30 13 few CAWSIGQSNTIYF TGTGCCTGGAGTATCGGTCAGTCAAACACCATATATTTT
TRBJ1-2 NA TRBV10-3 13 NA CAISLSGGWGYTF TGTGCCATCAGTTTATCCGGGGGCTGGGGCTACACCTTC
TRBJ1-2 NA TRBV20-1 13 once CSASDPDIHGYTF TGCAGTGCTAGTGACCCAGATATCCATGGCTACACCTTC